The present entry profiles one T cell receptor (beta chain) with its context. This clone was counted only a few times. The clone's antigen remains unknown. No much larger clone is present one base from it, and per-base qualities are unavailable. Library generation was performed with the immunoSEQ multiplex PCR assay. To provide template for TCR sequencing, every sample had RNA extracted and reverse transcribed into cDNA. First-strand cDNA was synthesized using SuperScript III with a 2:1 mix of oligo-dT and random hexamers. A synthetic immune receptor repertoire was used to assess amplification bias, and residual bias was removed computationally. In the original analysis: Raw reads were preprocessed to remove errors, and CDR3 was defined according to IMGT conventions as the region from the conserved cysteine to phenylalanine. Clonality was computed as 1 minus the Shannon entropy, with the entropy normalized by log2 of the number of productive unique TCRs. Whether each scalp clone was CD4 or CD8 was inferred by checking scalp TCRbeta sequences against the CD4 and CD8 repertoires from sorted blood. Sourced from immuneACCESS, this table was stored by TCRdb with only in-frame sequences that have V and J called. A share of the clones is absent; for the studies checked, an unresolved V gene accounts for under half, and the remainder has no known explanation. The V and J calls and clone size come from that table; D and trimming were worked out from the DNA. Counted in this sample were 200,000 to 250,000 clones; 67% of them appeared once. The ten top clones hold 1% to 1.5% of the sample.

This sample is drawn from a study of CD8+ T cells in alopecia areata (dated by TCRdb to about 2018). The study in broad terms: Treated patients were enrolled in an open-label pilot trial of oral tofacitinib at 5 to 10 mg twice daily for moderate-to-severe alopecia areata. Patients stayed on tofacitinib for 6 to 18 months and then had 6 months of follow-up off drug so that delayed response and recurrence could be assessed. High-throughput TCRbeta sequencing was used to examine T cell clonal expansion in alopecia areata in both the C3H/HeJ mouse model and human patients. In humans, TCRbeta sequencing was performed on scalp tissue and on sorted CD4+ and CD8+ peripheral blood T cells from healthy controls and from patients with patchy or totalis/universalis alopecia areata. Tofacitinib-treated patients had biopsies at baseline and at 4 and 24 weeks of treatment, with a later scalp biopsy in several patients. Scalp clonality was compared among normal scalp (n=4), patchy alopecia areata scalp (n=8), and alopecia totalis/universalis scalp (n=8). RNA came from the PAXgene miRNA kit for fixed scalp, the miRNeasy kit for PBMCs, and the RNeasy kit for mouse skin. Amplification of TCRbeta CDR3 regions was done by immunoSEQ multiplex PCR using 35 Vbeta forward primers and 13 Jbeta reverse primers.

What the time point label conveys for this sample: baseline before oral tofacitinib. Lesional scalp punch biopsies and peripheral blood were obtained from alopecia areata patients. PBMCs were isolated by density centrifugation and stained for CD3, CD4 and CD8, and CD4+ and CD8+ T cells were sorted on a FACSAria. Beyond this particular receptor, the publication reports: Compared with normal scalp, lesional scalp had higher clonality and more expanded CD8+ clones, particularly in alopecia totalis/universalis, a pattern that suggests antigenic drive. Scalp TCR repertoire analysis is complicated because resident alphabeta T cells in normal human skin are also sequenced, whereas mouse skin is dominated by gammadelta T cells. Shared TCR sequences between patients were less evident than in mice, which may be partly attributable to HLA diversity in the patient population.

Via the germline V gene, CDR1 is SGHTA and CDR2 FQGTGA. Spanning cysteine to phenylalanine, the CDR3 consists of 13 amino acids. Just the 39-base CDR3 DNA is kept, in frame starting at base 1. V and J lose 6 bases and 5 bases, and a span of 11 bases separates them. This receptor chain uses TRBV7-3 and TRBJ1-5; TRBD1 could be the D gene, as 6 bases match. Sample: CD4+ T cells sorted from blood, taken at week 0. This receptor was identified in a human donor with alopecia areata. The base sequence is TGTGCCAGCAGTGCGGACAGAGATCAGCCCCAGCATTTT. This codes for CASSADRDQPQHF.